The rows below give T cell receptor beta chains drawn from one sample of a study of regulatory T cells in long-lasting Graves disease. TCRdb independently ran MiXCR on the multiplex PCR reads; one entry per CDR3 protein. The data show 500,000 to 800,000 distinct CDR3 sequences, with 25% to 35% seen just once and around 40% held by the top ten. The sequencing used peripheral blood mononuclear cells (PBMCs), collected when the disease was refractory, from a patient treated with antithyroid drugs. The receptor set was obtained from a female donor with Graves disease. The CDR3 runs from the conserved cysteine through the conserved F or W. A D gene is named only where the DNA matches it firmly. Part of the rows lack a size; the others show once, few, many or a class for expanded clones.

j_gene	d_gene	abundance	v_gene	CDR3aa	CDR3nt
TRBJ1-1	NA	NA	TRBV2	CAGSRGGVGNTEAFF	TGTGCCGGATCCCGGGGGGGGGTGGGGAACACTGAAGCTTTCTTT
TRBJ1-5	TRBD1	many	TRBV12-3/TRBV12-4	CASSPRQGQPQHF	TGTGCCAGCAGCCCCAGACAGGGACAGCCCCAGCATTTT
TRBJ1-1	NA	NA	TRBV28	CATGVQNTEAFF	TGTGCCACAGGGGTTCAGAACACTGAAGCTTTCTTT
TRBJ1-5	NA	NA	TRBV19	CASSIKWAQNQPQHF	TGTGCCAGTAGTATTAAGTGGGCTCAGAATCAGCCCCAGCATTTT
TRBJ1-5	NA	NA	TRBV6-1	CASKRSPNQPQHF	TGTGCCAGCAAACGGAGCCCGAATCAGCCCCAGCATTTT
TRBJ1-4	NA	NA	TRBV9	CASSVTADNEKLFF	TGTGCCAGCAGCGTCACGGCAGATAATGAAAAACTGTTTTTT
TRBJ2-7	TRBD1	few	TRBV6-1	CASSEGGQGRSEQYF	TGTGCCAGCAGTGAAGGGGGACAGGGTAGAAGCGAGCAGTACTTC
TRBJ2-7	TRBD2	NA	TRBV12-5	CASRPSAGSSYEQYF	TGTGCTAGTCGGCCCTCAGCGGGGAGCTCCTACGAGCAGTACTTC
TRBJ2-2	TRBD1	NA	TRBV7-9	CAGGQGGPGELFF	TGTGCCGGCGGACAGGGCGGGCCCGGGGAGCTGTTTTTT
TRBJ2-7	NA	NA	TRBV6-1	CASSRNTVTHEQYF	TGTGCCAGCAGCCGTAATACGGTGACCCACGAGCAGTACTTC
TRBJ1-2	NA	few	TRBV7-9	CASSDAVAGGGYTF	TGTGCCAGCAGTGATGCGGTGGCCGGGGGTGGCTACACCTTC
TRBJ1-5	NA	few	TRBV20-1	CSARDTPGYSNQPQHF	TGCAGTGCTAGAGATACCCCCGGATATAGCAATCAGCCCCAGCATTTT
TRBJ2-4	NA	many	TRBV20-1	CSAPGRAKNIQYF	TGCAGTGCGCCTGGGAGGGCCAAAAACATTCAGTACTTC
TRBJ2-2	NA	NA	TRBV6-2/TRBV6-3	CASSYSGGSPNTGELFF	TGTGCCAGCAGTTACTCGGGCGGCTCCCCGAACACCGGGGAGCTGTTTTTT
TRBJ1-5	TRBD1	few	TRBV28	CASSGSGTAPGQPQHF	TGTGCCAGCAGTGGATCCGGGACAGCGCCAGGTCAGCCCCAGCATTTT
TRBJ2-7	TRBD1	few	TRBV5-1	CASGTDFYEQYF	TGCGCCAGCGGGACAGATTTCTACGAGCAGTACTTC
TRBJ1-1	NA	once	TRBV20-1	CSARASMSTEAFF	TGCAGTGCTAGAGCTAGCATGAGCACTGAAGCTTTCTTT
TRBJ2-5	TRBD2	NA	TRBV20-1	CSAGDRHGGGETQYF	TGCAGTGCTGGAGACCGCCATGGGGGGGGGGAGACCCAGTACTTC
TRBJ2-7	NA	NA	TRBV6-1	CASRSGTLGVYEQYF	TGTGCCAGCAGATCAGGGACACTCGGGGTTTACGAGCAGTACTTC
TRBJ1-2	NA	NA	TRBV29-1	CSSSPPSGSYYGYTF	TGCAGCTCTTCTCCCCCTTCAGGGTCTTACTATGGCTACACCTTC
TRBJ1-1	NA	few	TRBV4-1	CASSQEGAHTEAFF	TGCGCCAGCAGCCAAGAGGGGGCTCACACTGAAGCTTTCTTT
TRBJ1-2	NA	NA	TRBV12-3/TRBV12-4	CASSPLSSYGYTF	TGTGCCAGCAGTCCCCTGAGCAGCTATGGCTACACCTTC
TRBJ1-5	TRBD1	NA	TRBV10-2	CASSADRGNPQHF	TGCGCCAGCAGTGCGGACAGGGGAAACCCCCAGCATTTT